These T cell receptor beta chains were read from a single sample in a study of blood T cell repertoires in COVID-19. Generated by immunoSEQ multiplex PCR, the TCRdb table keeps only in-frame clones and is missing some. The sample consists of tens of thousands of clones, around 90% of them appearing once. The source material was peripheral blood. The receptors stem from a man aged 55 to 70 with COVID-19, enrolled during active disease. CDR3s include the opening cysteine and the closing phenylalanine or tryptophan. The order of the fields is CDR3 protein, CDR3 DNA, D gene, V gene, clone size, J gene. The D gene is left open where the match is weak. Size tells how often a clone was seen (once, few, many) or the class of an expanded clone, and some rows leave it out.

CASSSGTGETGELFF TGCGCCAGCAGCTCAGGGACAGGGGAGACCGGGGAGCTGTTTTTT TRBD1 TRBV5-1 once TRBJ2-2
CASSWDRDVGNSPLHF TGTGCCAGCAGTTGGGACAGGGACGTTGGTAATTCACCCCTCCACTTT TRBD1 TRBV2 - TRBJ1-6
CSVVSLGNTIYF TGCAGCGTTGTGAGCCTTGGAAACACCATATATTTT - TRBV29-1 - TRBJ1-3
CATSDYQAEKLFF TGTGCCACCAGTGATTACCAGGCTGAAAAACTGTTTTTT - TRBV24-1 - TRBJ1-4
CASSAGGAGEKLFF TGCGCCAGCAGTGCAGGCGGGGCCGGTGAAAAACTGTTTTTT - TRBV10-1 few TRBJ1-4
CASSLLTGYAGELFF TGTGCCAGCAGCTTACTTACAGGGTACGCCGGGGAGCTGTTTTTT - TRBV7-3 - TRBJ2-2
CAISWTEQNTEAFF TGTGCCATCAGTTGGACAGAGCAGAACACTGAAGCTTTCTTT - TRBV10-3 - TRBJ1-1
CASSPQGAGGLDTQYF TGTGCCAGCAGCCCCCAAGGAGCGGGAGGGCTAGATACGCAGTATTTT TRBD2 TRBV9 - TRBJ2-3
CASSVDTNYGYTF TGTGCCAGCAGCGTGGACACAAACTATGGCTACACCTTC - TRBV9 - TRBJ1-2
CASRRDTSRSNEQFF TGTGCCAGCAGGCGGGATACCTCGCGGAGCAATGAGCAGTTCTTC - TRBV2 - TRBJ2-1
CASSYPGRGSNSPLHF TGTGCCAGCAGCTACCCCGGGAGGGGTAGTAATTCACCCCTCCACTTT - TRBV28 - TRBJ1-6
CASSQEGGPSLPNYGYTF TGTGCCAGCAGCCAAGAGGGAGGGCCAAGCCTTCCTAACTATGGCTACACCTTC - TRBV3-1/TRBV3-2 - TRBJ1-2
CASTGSGFYGYTF TGTGCCAGCACCGGGTCGGGGTTCTATGGCTACACCTTC - TRBV7-2 - TRBJ1-2
CASSPRGGGETQYF TGTGCCAGCTCACCACGGGGAGGAGGGGAGACCCAGTACTTC - TRBV18 - TRBJ2-5
CAISEAREGTDTQYF TGTGCCATCAGTGAGGCGAGGGAGGGCACAGATACGCAGTATTTT - TRBV10-3 - TRBJ2-3
CASSFGQEVYNEQFF TGTGCCAGCAGCTTTGGTCAGGAAGTCTACAATGAGCAGTTCTTC - TRBV5-8 - TRBJ2-1
CASSDEGATYNSPLHF TGTGCCAGCAGTGATGAGGGGGCCACCTATAATTCACCCCTCCACTTT TRBD1 TRBV2 - TRBJ1-6
CASPGGVNTEAFF TGTGCCAGCCCAGGGGGAGTGAACACTGAAGCTTTCTTT TRBD1 TRBV6-6 - TRBJ1-1
CASSPSTGGNQPQHF TGTGCCAGCTCACCATCAACGGGTGGCAATCAGCCCCAGCATTTT - TRBV18 - TRBJ1-5
CASSPGRAEYNEQFF TGTGCCAGTAGTCCCGGGAGGGCTGAATACAATGAGCAGTTCTTC TRBD2 TRBV19 - TRBJ2-1
CASSQEAGSRDTQYF TGTGCCAGCAGCCAAGAAGCGGGCTCGAGGGATACGCAGTATTTT - TRBV4-2 - TRBJ2-3
CASSHYRVATNEKLFF TGTGCCAGCAGCCATTACAGGGTTGCAACTAATGAAAAACTGTTTTTT - TRBV3-1/TRBV3-2 - TRBJ1-4
CASSPSGGLGAYEQYF TGTGCCAGCAGCCCCAGTGGCGGACTAGGGGCCTACGAGCAGTACTTC TRBD2 TRBV11-3 - TRBJ2-7
CATSDNDRVNTEAFF TGTGCCACCAGTGATAATGACAGAGTGAACACTGAAGCTTTCTTT - TRBV24-1 - TRBJ1-1
CASREREMDTQYF TGTGCCAGCAGGGAGCGGGAGATGGATACGCAGTATTTT TRBD2 TRBV2 - TRBJ2-3
CASSLLGANEKLFF TGTGCCAGCAGTTTACTCGGGGCTAATGAAAAACTGTTTTTT - TRBV27 - TRBJ1-4
CASSPDSYEQFF TGTGCCAGCAGCCCCGACAGCTATGAGCAGTTCTTC - TRBV7-6 - TRBJ2-1
CASSVQGSPYGYTF TGTGCCAGTAGTGTGCAGGGGAGCCCTTATGGCTACACCTTC - TRBV19 - TRBJ1-2
CASSSGLAGGTGELFF TGTGCCAGCAGCTCAGGACTAGCGGGAGGTACCGGGGAGCTGTTTTTT TRBD2 TRBV7-3 - TRBJ2-2
CASAPPRRDTEAFF TGTGCCAGTGCCCCCCCCCGCAGGGACACTGAAGCTTTCTTT - TRBV19 - TRBJ1-1
CASSHSTQVNQPQHF TGTGCCAGCAGCCACTCTACACAGGTGAATCAGCCCCAGCATTTT - TRBV9 - TRBJ1-5
CASSVGDSSYEQYF TGTGCCAGCAGCGTGGGGGACAGCTCCTACGAGCAGTACTTC TRBD1 TRBV5-6 few TRBJ2-7
CASADRGREKLFF TGTGCCAGCGCTGACAGGGGCCGTGAAAAACTGTTTTTT TRBD1 TRBV2 - TRBJ1-4
CAISAQGSNSPLHF TGTGCCATCAGTGCACAGGGGTCCAATTCACCCCTCCACTTT TRBD1 TRBV10-3 - TRBJ1-6
CASSPPAGEGSPLHF TGTGCCAGCTCACCACCGGCAGGGGAAGGGTCACCCCTCCACTTT - TRBV18 few TRBJ1-6
CASRVAGVLFF TGTGCCAGCAGGGTAGCGGGAGTATTGTTCTTC TRBD2 TRBV2 - TRBJ2-1
CASSLEAGGGNEQFF TGTGCCAGCAGCTTAGAGGCGGGAGGAGGGAATGAGCAGTTCTTC TRBD2 TRBV5-4 - TRBJ2-1
CASSQMRAAQETQYF TGTGCCAGCAGCCAAATGAGAGCGGCTCAAGAGACCCAGTACTTC - TRBV14 - TRBJ2-5
CASSPPRERSKNIQYF TGTGCCAGCAGCCCCCCGAGGGAACGATCCAAAAACATTCAGTACTTC - TRBV11-3 - TRBJ2-4
CASSIRSGTSGIETQYF TGTGCCAGTAGTATAAGATCCGGGACTAGTGGCATAGAGACCCAGTACTTC TRBD2 TRBV19 - TRBJ2-5
CASSQGSWDGYTF TGTGCCAGCAGCCAGGGCTCCTGGGATGGCTACACCTTC - TRBV3-1/TRBV3-2 - TRBJ1-2